This T cell receptor beta chain was identified during a study of blood T cells in healthy people across ages. The study, taken as a whole, reports: TCR beta diversity correlated strongly with naive T cell percentage.

All donors came from Russia, were Caucasian and healthy, and spanned ages roughly 6 to 95. The authors extracted at least 5 micrograms of total RNA per sample. This CDR3 is 16 amino acids long. The J segment lost 3 bases and the V segment lost 3 bases, leaving 5 bases of the junction unmatched. Germline V gives CDR1 SNHLY, CDR2 FYNNEI. Combining a sample-barcoded 5' primer with a J-beta primer mix, a second PCR ran for about 6 to 11 cycles. Each cDNA molecule received a tag from a template-switch adaptor that had 12 random nucleotides. TCRdb reprocessed the 5' RACE reads with MiXCR, giving one entry per CDR3 protein. This table holds around 800,000 distinct CDR3 sequences, 46% found once. Of note for this clonotype: Its specificity is not known.

The sequenced sample was blood. The chain carries TRBV2 and TRBJ2-3; 11 bases map to TRBD2. The clonotype originates from a man older than 75 in good health. The CDR3 DNA follows: TGTGCCAGCAGTGAGTTAGCGGGAGGGCGGACAGATACGCAGTATTTT. This codes for CASSELAGGRTDTQYF.